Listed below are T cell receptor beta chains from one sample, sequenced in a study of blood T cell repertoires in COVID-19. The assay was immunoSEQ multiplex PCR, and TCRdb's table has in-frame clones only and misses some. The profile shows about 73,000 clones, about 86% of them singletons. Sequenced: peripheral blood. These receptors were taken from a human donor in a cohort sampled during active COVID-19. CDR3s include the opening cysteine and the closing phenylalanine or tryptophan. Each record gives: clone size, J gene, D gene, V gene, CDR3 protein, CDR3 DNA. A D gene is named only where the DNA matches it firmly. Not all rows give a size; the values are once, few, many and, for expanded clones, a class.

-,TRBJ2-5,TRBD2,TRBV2,CASTRTSGGLETQYF,TGTGCCAGCACCAGGACTAGCGGGGGGCTGGAGACCCAGTACTTC
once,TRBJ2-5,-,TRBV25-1,CASSEGAGRDQETQYF,TGTGCCAGCAGTGAAGGTGCGGGGCGGGACCAAGAGACCCAGTACTTC
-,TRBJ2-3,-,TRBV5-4,CASSLVSGLSITDTQYF,TGTGCCAGCAGCTTAGTTAGCGGCTTATCAATCACAGATACGCAGTATTTT
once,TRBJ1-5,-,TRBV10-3,CAISEGWGGNQPQHF,TGTGCCATCAGTGAGGGCTGGGGAGGCAATCAGCCCCAGCATTTT
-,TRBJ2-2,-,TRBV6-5,CASSRVTGRTGELFF,TGTGCCAGCAGCCGCGTGACGGGGAGGACCGGGGAGCTGTTTTTT
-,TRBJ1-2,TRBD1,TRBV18,CASSRTGTEGDF,TGTGCCAGCTCCCGAACCGGGACAGAGGGGGACTTC
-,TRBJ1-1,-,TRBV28,CASTLPQSMNTEAFF,TGTGCCAGCACCCTCCCCCAGTCCATGAACACTGAAGCTTTCTTT
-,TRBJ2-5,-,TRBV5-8,CASSPGLSTATSGETQYF,TGTGCCAGCAGCCCGGGTCTCTCGACAGCCACCTCGGGAGAGACCCAGTACTTC
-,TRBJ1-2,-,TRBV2,CASSEARGAISYGYTF,TGTGCCAGCAGTGAGGCCCGGGGGGCAATCTCCTATGGCTACACCTTC
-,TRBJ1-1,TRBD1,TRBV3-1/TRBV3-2,CASSQAPGGTEAFF,TGTGCCAGCAGCCAAGCCCCAGGGGGCACTGAAGCTTTCTTT
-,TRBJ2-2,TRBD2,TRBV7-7,CASSGGSGVNTGELFF,TGTGCCAGCAGCGGGGGGAGCGGGGTCAACACCGGGGAGCTGTTTTTT
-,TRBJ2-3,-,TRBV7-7,CASSLEHGGHDTQYF,TGTGCTAGCAGCTTAGAGCATGGGGGACACGATACGCAGTATTTT
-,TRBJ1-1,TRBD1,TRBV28,CASSETGGGLNTEAFF,TGTGCCAGCAGCGAGACAGGGGGCGGACTGAACACTGAAGCTTTCTTT
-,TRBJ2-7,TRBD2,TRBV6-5,CASSYEGLLPYEQYF,TGTGCCAGCAGTTACGAGGGACTATTACCCTACGAGCAGTACTTC
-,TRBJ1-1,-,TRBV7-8,CASSYWQDTEAFF,TGTGCCAGCAGCTATTGGCAGGACACTGAAGCTTTCTTT
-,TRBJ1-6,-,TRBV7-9,CASSLVAGDNSPLHF,TGTGCCAGCAGCCTCGTGGCAGGGGATAATTCACCCCTCCACTTT
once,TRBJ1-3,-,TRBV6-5,CATLSGNTIYF,TGTGCCACTCTGTCTGGAAACACCATATATTTT
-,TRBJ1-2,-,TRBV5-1,CASSLGSSSTANYGYTF,TGCGCCAGCAGCTTGGGGTCATCCTCGACAGCTAACTATGGCTACACCTTC
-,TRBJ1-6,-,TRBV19,CASSMGGPRNNSPLHF,TGTGCCAGTAGTATGGGAGGACCCAGGAATAATTCACCCCTCCACTTT
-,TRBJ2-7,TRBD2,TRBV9,CASSVLAGPYEQYF,TGTGCCAGCAGCGTCCTAGCGGGTCCCTACGAGCAGTACTTC
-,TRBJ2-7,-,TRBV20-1,CSAGAYEQYF,TGCAGTGCCGGGGCCTACGAGCAGTACTTC
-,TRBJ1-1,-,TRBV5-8,CASSFNRDTEAFF,TGTGCCAGCAGCTTTAACAGGGACACTGAAGCTTTCTTT
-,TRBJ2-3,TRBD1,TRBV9,CASSVEQGSDTQYF,TGTGCCAGCAGCGTAGAACAGGGGTCAGATACGCAGTATTTT
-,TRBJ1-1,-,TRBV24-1,CATSDLGVQLIF,TGTGCCACCAGTGATCTGGGTGTACAGTTAATCTTT
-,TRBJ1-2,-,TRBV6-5,CASSYSAAAGYGYTF,TGTGCCAGCAGTTACTCGGCCGCGGCTGGCTATGGCTACACCTTC
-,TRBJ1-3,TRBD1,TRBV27,CASSPYRGSLSGNTIYF,TGTGCCAGCAGTCCCTACAGGGGCTCCCTCTCTGGAAACACCATATATTTT
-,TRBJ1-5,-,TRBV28,CASRDRQFNQPQHF,TGTGCCAGCAGAGATCGACAGTTCAATCAGCCCCAGCATTTT
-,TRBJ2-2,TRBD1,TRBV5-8,CASSTAGGYTGELFF,TGTGCCAGCAGCACTGCAGGGGGCTACACCGGGGAGCTGTTTTTT
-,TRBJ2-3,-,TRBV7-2,CASASYLGGRTDTQYF,TGTGCCAGCGCCTCTTATCTGGGGGGGCGAACAGATACGCAGTATTTT
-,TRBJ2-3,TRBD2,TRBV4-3,CASSQDRLAGGVSSTDTQYF,TGCGCCAGCAGCCAAGATCGATTAGCGGGGGGGGTATCTAGCACAGATACGCAGTATTTT
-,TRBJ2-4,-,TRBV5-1,CASSQAQGDRSIQYF,TGCGCCAGCTCCCAGGCGCAGGGCGATCGTAGCATTCAGTACTTC
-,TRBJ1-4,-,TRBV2,CASSAPRMGGTNEKLFF,TGTGCCAGCAGTGCTCCAAGGATGGGGGGAACTAATGAAAAACTGTTTTTT
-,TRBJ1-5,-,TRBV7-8,CASSLGLYYSNQPQHF,TGTGCCAGCAGCTTAGGACTGTACTATAGCAATCAGCCCCAGCATTTT
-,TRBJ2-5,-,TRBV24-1,CATSDSRGIGETQYF,TGTGCCACCAGTGATTCCCGGGGGATTGGGGAGACCCAGTACTTC
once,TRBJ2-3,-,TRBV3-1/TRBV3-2,CASSNRGGADTQYF,TGTGCCAGCAGTAACAGGGGGGGCGCAGATACGCAGTATTTT
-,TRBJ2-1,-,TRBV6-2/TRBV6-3,CASSYSAGFEQFF,TGTGCCAGCAGTTACTCGGCGGGGTTTGAGCAGTTCTTC
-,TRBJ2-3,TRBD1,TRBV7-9,CASSLGAGGGTDTQYF,TGTGCCAGCAGCTTAGGCGCAGGGGGCGGAACCGACACGCAGTATTTT
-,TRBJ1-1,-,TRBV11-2,CASSFRGSTEAFF,TGTGCCAGCAGCTTTCGAGGGAGCACTGAAGCTTTCTTT
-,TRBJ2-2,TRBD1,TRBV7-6,CASSAGQGAVGELFF,TGTGCCAGCAGCGCCGGACAGGGGGCCGTCGGGGAGCTGTTTTTT
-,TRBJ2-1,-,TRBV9,CASSAGGTDNEQFF,TGTGCCAGCAGCGCAGGCGGGACAGACAATGAGCAGTTCTTC
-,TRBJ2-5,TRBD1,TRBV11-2,CASSLSILGTGEETQYF,TGTGCCAGCAGCTTAAGTATCCTGGGGACAGGAGAAGAGACCCAGTACTTC
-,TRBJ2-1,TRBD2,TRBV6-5,CATGLAQDEQFF,TGTGCCACCGGACTAGCCCAGGATGAGCAGTTCTTC
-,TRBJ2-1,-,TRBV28,CASSLSQGYNEQFF,TGTGCCAGCAGTTTATCCCAGGGATACAATGAGCAGTTCTTC
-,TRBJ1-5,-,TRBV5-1,CASSLGGSNQPQHF,TGCGCCAGCAGCTTGGGAGGGAGCAATCAGCCCCAGCATTTT
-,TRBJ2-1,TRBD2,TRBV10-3,CAIKSTSGGPHRSYNEQFF,TGTGCCATCAAGAGTACTAGCGGGGGCCCCCACCGCTCCTACAATGAGCAGTTCTTC
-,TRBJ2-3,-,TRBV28,CASSDDSFSTDTQYF,TGTGCCAGCAGTGACGACAGCTTTAGCACAGATACGCAGTATTTT
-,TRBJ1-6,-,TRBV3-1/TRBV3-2,CASSTIGGSSYNSPLHF,TGTGCCAGCAGCACTATTGGGGGCAGCTCCTATAATTCACCCCTCCACTTT
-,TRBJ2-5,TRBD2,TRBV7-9,CASTPGGRVRETQYF,TGTGCCAGCACCCCGGGGGGAAGGGTCCGAGAGACCCAGTACTTC
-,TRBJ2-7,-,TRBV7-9,CASSPDRNSYEQYF,TGTGCCAGCAGCCCAGACAGGAACTCCTACGAGCAGTACTTC
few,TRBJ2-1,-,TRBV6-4,CASRAGDLDEQFF,TGTGCCAGCCGTGCAGGGGACCTCGATGAGCAGTTCTTC
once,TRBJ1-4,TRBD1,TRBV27,CASRSEGAGNEKLFF,TGTGCCAGCAGATCGGAGGGGGCAGGGAATGAAAAACTGTTTTTT
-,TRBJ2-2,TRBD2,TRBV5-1,CASSLQAGGATGELFF,TGCGCCAGCAGCTTGCAAGCGGGGGGGGCGACCGGGGAGCTGTTTTTT
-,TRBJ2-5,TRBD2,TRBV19,CASSSGGKQQETQYF,TGTGCCAGTAGTAGCGGGGGGAAGCAACAAGAGACCCAGTACTTC